This T cell receptor (beta chain) emerged from a study of tumor and adjacent non-tumor tissue in lung cancer. Looking at the study overall: Aged about 30 to 85 years, patients included 10 men and 5 women with stage I to III disease. General study points: Normal lung showed higher cumulative top 100 clone frequency than tumor. Tumor TCR diversity, when higher, was linked to shorter survival. TCR diversity was significantly greater in tumor than normal lung tissue.

TCRbeta libraries were built with three rounds of nested PCR, modified from ARM-PCR. From the multiplex PCR reads, TCRdb called clonotypes with MiXCR, one entry per CDR3 protein. The sample includes about 75,000 distinct CDR3 sequences, under 85% of them seen just once. Comment on this clonotype: Its matching antigen is unknown. The junction differs from germline at one of its ends, possibly a read error.

No cell sorting was done before RNA was extracted from the tissue. The CDR3 runs to 15 residues. The germline CDR1 and CDR2 sequences are SGHDN and FVKESK. The J gene is TRBJ1-4, the V gene TRBV14, with D hard to call. This TCR derives from a woman aged 45-65 years with non-small cell lung cancer. Sequences were obtained from lung tumor tissue. The CDR3 DNA reads as TGTACCAGCAGCCAAGATGAAGGGAAAGGGGAAAAACTGTTTTTT. Translation gives CTSSQDEGKGEKLFF.